The T cell receptor (beta chain) described here comes from a study of T cell changes during pregnancy in multiple sclerosis. This clone was observed a few times. Germline assignment: CDR1 SQVTM and CDR2 ANQGSEA. The CDR3 length is 12 residues. The ends were cut back, 4 bases at V and 5 bases at J, with 11 bases in the middle. TCRdb's table, derived via immunoSEQ multiplex PCR, lists solely in-frame clones and lacks some. The sample includes about 100,000 clones, 90% of them seen just once. The source is a female donor in good health, enrolled as a control in a pregnancy study. Material: peripheral blood, obtained in the second trimester of pregnancy. J is TRBJ1-1 and V is TRBV29-1; tentatively, D is TRBD1 (6 bases). CDR3 bases: TGCAGCGTTGCATCCAGGGGTACTGAAGCTTTCTTT. Its protein is CSVASRGTEAFF.